These T cell receptor beta chains were read from a single sample in a study of human T cells and chemical hapten exposure. Via MiXCR, TCRdb re-called the 5' RACE reads, giving one row per CDR3 protein. The sample lists about 140,000 distinct CDR3 sequences; around 4% were seen once. Every receptor here comes from a female donor in good health. CDR3s include the opening cysteine and the closing phenylalanine or tryptophan. The order of the fields is CDR3 protein, CDR3 DNA, J gene, clone size, V gene, D gene. D genes are given only for firm matches. Clone size is given for some rows only: seen once, a few or many times, or a class if the clone is expanded.

CDR3 protein: CAWSDREGETQYF
CDR3 DNA: TGTGCCTGGTCCGATCGGGAGGGCGAGACCCAGTACTTC
J gene: TRBJ2-5
clone size: .
V gene: TRBV30
D gene: TRBD2

CDR3 protein: CSARGVHGGDTEAFF
CDR3 DNA: TGCAGTGCTAGAGGCGTCCACGGGGGGGACACTGAAGCTTTCTTT
J gene: TRBJ1-1
clone size: few
V gene: TRBV20-1
D gene: .

CDR3 protein: CASSQDWTDQPQHF
CDR3 DNA: TGCGCCAGCAGCCAGGACTGGACTGATCAGCCCCAGCATTTT
J gene: TRBJ1-5
clone size: many
V gene: TRBV4-3
D gene: .

CDR3 protein: CASVKLGQNFYGYTF
CDR3 DNA: TGTGCCAGCGTCAAGCTTGGCCAGAATTTCTATGGCTACACCTTC
J gene: TRBJ1-2
clone size: many
V gene: TRBV11-2
D gene: .

CDR3 protein: CASSSYSENTEAFF
CDR3 DNA: TGTGCCAGCAGCTCGTACAGCGAAAACACTGAAGCTTTCTTT
J gene: TRBJ1-1
clone size: many
V gene: TRBV5-5
D gene: .

CDR3 protein: CASSLGGGVGNQPQHF
CDR3 DNA: TGTGCCAGCAGTTTAGGAGGGGGTGTCGGCAATCAGCCCCAGCATTTT
J gene: TRBJ1-5
clone size: .
V gene: TRBV12-3/TRBV12-4
D gene: .

CDR3 protein: CASSPGTGDNYEQYF
CDR3 DNA: TGTGCCAGCTCACCCGGGACAGGGGATAACTACGAGCAGTACTTC
J gene: TRBJ2-7
clone size: many
V gene: TRBV18
D gene: TRBD1

CDR3 protein: CASSRRSSGKTIYF
CDR3 DNA: TGTGCCAGCAGTCGACGGTCCTCTGGAAAAACCATATATTTT
J gene: TRBJ1-3
clone size: .
V gene: TRBV12-3/TRBV12-4
D gene: .

CDR3 protein: CASSWDREVGGDFFYEQYF
CDR3 DNA: TGTGCCAGCAGCTGGGACCGCGAGGTTGGGGGGGACTTCTTTTACGAGCAGTACTTC
J gene: TRBJ2-7
clone size: many
V gene: TRBV7-9
D gene: TRBD2

CDR3 protein: CASSRPTDTQYF
CDR3 DNA: TGTGCCAGCAGCCGCCCCACAGATACGCAGTATTTT
J gene: TRBJ2-3
clone size: many
V gene: TRBV6-2/TRBV6-3
D gene: .

CDR3 protein: CASSSQGRGYGYTF
CDR3 DNA: TGTGCCAGCAGCTCTCAGGGGAGGGGCTATGGCTACACCTTC
J gene: TRBJ1-2
clone size: many
V gene: TRBV7-2
D gene: .

CDR3 protein: CASSSRGQGMVSYEQYF
CDR3 DNA: TGTGCCAGCAGCTCTCGGGGCCAGGGGATGGTCTCCTACGAGCAGTACTTC
J gene: TRBJ2-7
clone size: many
V gene: TRBV5-6
D gene: .

CDR3 protein: CSASRQGSHNEQFF
CDR3 DNA: TGCAGTGCTAGTCGACAGGGAAGTCACAATGAGCAGTTCTTC
J gene: TRBJ2-1
clone size: many
V gene: TRBV20-1
D gene: TRBD1

CDR3 protein: CASSPGQGGYNEQFF
CDR3 DNA: TGTGCCAGTAGTCCCGGACAGGGGGGCTACAATGAGCAGTTCTTC
J gene: TRBJ2-1
clone size: many
V gene: TRBV19
D gene: TRBD1

CDR3 protein: CASSPTRVPLGYF
CDR3 DNA: TGTGCCAGCAGTCCCACCCGGGTCCCCCTGGGGTACTTC
J gene: TRBJ2-7
clone size: many
V gene: TRBV6-2/TRBV6-3
D gene: .

CDR3 protein: CASSLSLQQQETQYF
CDR3 DNA: TGCGCCAGCAGCTTATCATTGCAGCAACAAGAGACCCAGTACTTC
J gene: TRBJ2-5
clone size: many
V gene: TRBV5-1
D gene: .

CDR3 protein: CSVVQGLNEQFF
CDR3 DNA: TGCAGCGTTGTCCAGGGACTTAATGAGCAGTTCTTC
J gene: TRBJ2-1
clone size: many
V gene: TRBV29-1
D gene: .

CDR3 protein: CASSQDSFYDCGETQYF
CDR3 DNA: TGTGCCAGCAGCCAAGATTCATTTTATGACTGTGGGGAGACCCAGTACTTC
J gene: TRBJ2-5
clone size: few
V gene: TRBV3-1
D gene: .

CDR3 protein: CASSSGLAGRQSTDTQYF
CDR3 DNA: TGTGCCAGCAGTTCGGGACTAGCGGGGAGGCAAAGCACAGATACGCAGTATTTT
J gene: TRBJ2-3
clone size: many
V gene: TRBV7-8
D gene: TRBD2

CDR3 protein: CASSVAGYNSPLHF
CDR3 DNA: TGTGCCAGCAGCGTAGCAGGCTATAATTCACCCCTCCACTTT
J gene: TRBJ1-6
clone size: many
V gene: TRBV9
D gene: .

CDR3 protein: CASSLASHIPEKLFF
CDR3 DNA: TGTGCCAGCAGCTTAGCAAGCCATATCCCTGAAAAACTGTTTTTT
J gene: TRBJ1-4
clone size: many
V gene: TRBV7-6
D gene: .

CDR3 protein: CASSQEDTGRGHYEQYF
CDR3 DNA: TGCGCCAGCAGCCAAGAGGATACTGGTCGGGGCCACTACGAGCAGTACTTC
J gene: TRBJ2-7
clone size: many
V gene: TRBV4-3
D gene: .

CDR3 protein: CAISESIFRGRTGELFF
CDR3 DNA: TGTGCCATCAGTGAGTCGATCTTTCGGGGTAGGACCGGGGAGCTGTTTTTT
J gene: TRBJ2-2
clone size: many
V gene: TRBV10-3
D gene: .

CDR3 protein: CASSIARGTGELFF
CDR3 DNA: TGTGCCAGTAGTATAGCGAGGGGCACCGGGGAGCTGTTTTTT
J gene: TRBJ2-2
clone size: many
V gene: TRBV19
D gene: .

CDR3 protein: CASSVQLRDTQYF
CDR3 DNA: TGTGCCAGCAGCGTGCAACTACGAGATACGCAGTATTTT
J gene: TRBJ2-3
clone size: many
V gene: TRBV9
D gene: .

CDR3 protein: CASNLGRPQETQYF
CDR3 DNA: TGTGCCAGCAACCTAGGGCGACCACAAGAGACCCAGTACTTC
J gene: TRBJ2-5
clone size: few
V gene: TRBV12-3/TRBV12-4
D gene: .

CDR3 protein: CSADNWDRANTEAFF
CDR3 DNA: TGCAGTGCGGATAACTGGGACAGGGCGAACACTGAAGCTTTCTTT
J gene: TRBJ1-1
clone size: many
V gene: TRBV20-1
D gene: TRBD1

CDR3 protein: CASSSGHSSSDYGYTF
CDR3 DNA: TGCGCCAGCAGCTCGGGACATTCCTCGTCGGACTATGGCTACACCTTC
J gene: TRBJ1-2
clone size: many
V gene: TRBV5-1
D gene: .

CDR3 protein: CASSPLDGREDTQYF
CDR3 DNA: TGTGCCAGCAGCCCCCTGGACGGACGGGAAGATACGCAGTATTTT
J gene: TRBJ2-3
clone size: many
V gene: TRBV11-2
D gene: .

CDR3 protein: CASSVECEGGQFF
CDR3 DNA: TGTGCCAGCAGCGTAGAGTGTGAGGGTGGGCAGTTCTTC
J gene: TRBJ2-1
clone size: .
V gene: TRBV9
D gene: .

CDR3 protein: CASSLVPPTGTPKREAKNIQYF
CDR3 DNA: TGTGCCAGCAGCTTAGTGCCTCCCACCGGGACACCGAAAAGGGAAGCCAAAAACATTCAGTACTTC
J gene: TRBJ2-4
clone size: many
V gene: TRBV7-9
D gene: .

CDR3 protein: CASSRVGPESEAFF
CDR3 DNA: TGTGCCAGCAGCCGCGTGGGTCCAGAGTCTGAAGCTTTCTTT
J gene: TRBJ1-1
clone size: .
V gene: TRBV7-9
D gene: .

CDR3 protein: CSARVRGLSEQYF
CDR3 DNA: TGCAGTGCTAGAGTTCGGGGGTTGAGCGAGCAGTACTTC
J gene: TRBJ2-7
clone size: many
V gene: TRBV20-1
D gene: .

CDR3 protein: CASSSPLSSGGGFSYNEQFF
CDR3 DNA: TGTGCCAGCAGCTCTCCCCTTTCCAGCGGGGGGGGATTCTCCTACAATGAGCAGTTCTTC
J gene: TRBJ2-1
clone size: .
V gene: TRBV7-2
D gene: TRBD2

CDR3 protein: CASSPPAPTNYGYTF
CDR3 DNA: TGTGCCAGCTCACCACCGGCCCCAACTAACTATGGCTACACCTTC
J gene: TRBJ1-2
clone size: many
V gene: TRBV18
D gene: .

CDR3 protein: CASSESGGLETQYF
CDR3 DNA: TGTGCCAGCAGTGAATCCGGGGGGCTGGAGACCCAGTACTTC
J gene: TRBJ2-5
clone size: many
V gene: TRBV25-1
D gene: .

CDR3 protein: CASIAWGNSPLHF
CDR3 DNA: TGTGCCAGCATTGCGTGGGGAAATTCACCCCTCCACTTT
J gene: TRBJ1-6
clone size: many
V gene: TRBV12-3/TRBV12-4
D gene: .

CDR3 protein: CASSQDEGGWLGAGELFF
CDR3 DNA: TGCGCCAGCAGCCAAGATGAGGGGGGTTGGCTAGGTGCCGGGGAGCTGTTTTTT
J gene: TRBJ2-2
clone size: many
V gene: TRBV4-3
D gene: .

CDR3 protein: CSAQLAGGPDTQYF
CDR3 DNA: TGCAGCGCACAACTAGCGGGGGGTCCAGATACGCAGTATTTT
J gene: TRBJ2-3
clone size: many
V gene: TRBV29-1
D gene: TRBD2

CDR3 protein: CASSQDRQSYEQYF
CDR3 DNA: TGTGCCAGCAGCCAGGACAGACAGTCCTACGAGCAGTACTTC
J gene: TRBJ2-7
clone size: many
V gene: TRBV3-1
D gene: .